The 31 T cell receptor beta chains presented below share a single source sample, sequenced in a study of T cell repertoires in cytomegalovirus infection. Each CDR3 protein gets one entry after TCRdb re-called the reads with MiXCR. The repertoire holds more than 350,000 distinct CDR3 sequences, with approximately 31% as singletons. The sample taken for sequencing was PBMCs. These receptors all come from a human donor in good health (CMV status not recorded). Some clones in this sample may be carry-over from other donors' samples.

V usage is TRBV6-2 or TRBV6-3 and J usage is TRBJ2-7; 7 bases agree with TRBD2. The CDR3 has 15 amino acids. CDR1 and CDR2 from the germline V gene are MNHEY and SVGEGT. The trim removed 2 bases at V and 5 bases at J, leaving 9 bases unmatched. The chain's CDR3 is CASSYNAAGENEQYF. As DNA, the CDR3 is TGTGCCAGCAGTTACAATGCGGCGGGGGAGAACGAGCAGTACTTC.

This clonotype was counted ten times or more. The gene calls are TRBV6-1 and TRBJ2-1, with 13 bases lining up with TRBD2. From germline, CDR1 is MNHNS and CDR2 SASEGT. This CDR3 is 15 amino acids long. V trimming: 6 bases; J trimming: 9 bases; junction bases outside the gene matches: 8. The CDR3 reads CASSETSGGFGEQFF. DNA of the CDR3: TGTGCCAGCAGCGAGACTAGCGGGGGGTTTGGTGAGCAGTTCTTC.

About this clonotype: Here the CDR3 omits its conserved ending phenylalanine or tryptophan, so a read error is the likely source. J is TRBJ2-1 and V is TRBV27, with 9 nucleotides matching TRBD2. Germline CDR1 MNHEY, CDR2 SMNVEV (reference sequence). The CDR3 contains 16 residues. The trim removed 0 bases at V and 4 bases at J, leaving 4 bases unmatched. The DNA of the CDR3 is TGTGCCAGCAGTTTATCGGCGGGGGGGTCGTACAATGAGCAGTTCTTA. Translating it yields CASSLSAGGSYNEQFL.

The chain has TRBV19 and TRBJ2-2, with TRBD1 as a possible D gene (5 bases). V dropped 5 bases and J dropped 4 bases, with 14 bases sitting between them. The CDR3 length is 15 residues. The germline V gene encodes CDR1 LNHDA and CDR2 SQIVND (reference sequence). The CDR3 region is CASSQGTSFTGELFF. Written as DNA, the CDR3 is TGTGCCAGTAGTCAGGGTACTTCATTCACCGGGGAGCTGTTTTTT.

This clonotype was picked up a small number of times. The chain uses TRBV7-4 and TRBJ2-3; 10 bases line up with TRBD1. CDR1 SGHVT and CDR2 SQSDAQ come from the germline V gene. There are 16 residues in the CDR3. The junction had 7 bases not matched to a gene; V was cut back by 5 bases and J by 2 bases. Here the CDR3 reads CASSRGTGVVTDTQYF. The CDR3 bases are TGTGCCAGCAGCAGAGGGACAGGGGTTGTCACAGATACGCAGTATTTT.

Concerning this clonotype: A much larger clone sits a single nucleotide away, making a read error possible. No conserved phenylalanine or tryptophan ends this CDR3, so it is likely a read error. This rearrangement joins TRBV7-6 to TRBJ2-1; 10 bases align to TRBD2. The ends lost 8 bases at V and 3 bases at J; junction bases unmatched: 7. The CDR3 sequence is 15 residues long. CDR1 and CDR2 from the germline V gene are SGHVS and FNYEAQ. In nucleotides, the CDR3 is TGTGCCAGCTCTATCCTAGCGGGGGTCTACAATGAGCAGTTCTTA. Its protein product is CASSILAGVYNEQFL.

This clonotype was found many times. The chain uses TRBV7-2 and TRBJ2-5, with 8 positions matching TRBD2. CDR1 is SGHTA, CDR2 FQGNSA, per germline. J gave up 6 bases and V 2 bases, and 8 bases lay outside the gene matches. The CDR3 runs 15 residues. The CDR3: CASSLSGGSGKTQYF. Written as DNA, the CDR3 is TGTGCCAGCAGCTTAAGCGGGGGATCCGGAAAGACCCAGTACTTC.

The V and J genes are TRBV20-1 and TRBJ1-5; TRBD1 matches at 8 bases. V lost 2 bases and J lost 1; bases outside the gene matches: 13. The germline CDR1 and CDR2 sequences are DFQATT and SNEGSKA (reference sequence). The length of the CDR3 is 18 residues. The CDR3 here is CSARRTPDRGMSNQPQHF. In DNA form, the CDR3 reads TGCAGTGCTAGAAGAACCCCCGACAGGGGTATGAGCAATCAGCCCCAGCATTTT.

CDR3 region: CASSSRTGGKDGYTF. CDR3 coding DNA: TGTGCCAGCAGCTCTCGGACAGGGGGAAAGGATGGCTACACCTTC. This chain uses TRBV7-8 with TRBJ1-2; 10 positions match TRBD1. CDR3 length: 15 amino acids. Trimming took 4 bases from V and 6 from J; bases not matched to a gene: 8. Per germline, CDR1 SGHVS and CDR2 FQNEAQ.

As concerns this clonotype: A much larger clone lies one base from this, so it may be a read error. This is likely a read error, given that the CDR3 carries no conserved phenylalanine or tryptophan at its end. The CDR3 is CASSLEAAVRADTQYY. The CDR3 nucleotides are TGTGCCAGCAGCTTAGAGGCGGCAGTTAGGGCAGATACGCAGTATTAT. This chain connects TRBV7-2 to TRBJ2-3; D not resolved. This CDR3 is built from 16 residues. Trimming took off 1 base at V and 4 bases at J, with 15 bases between the two ends. Germline V gives CDR1 SGHTA, CDR2 FQGNSA.

V gene TRBV7-3 combines with J gene TRBJ1-1; TRBD1 agrees at 7 bases. The J segment lost 1 base and the V segment lost 5 bases, leaving 7 bases of the junction unmatched. The germline V gene encodes CDR1 SGHTA and CDR2 FQGTGA. This CDR3 comprises 15 residues. The CDR3 spells CASSLGRGGNTEAFF. CDR3 nucleotide sequence: TGTGCCAGCAGCCTCGGCAGGGGGGGGAACACTGAAGCTTTCTTT.

This rearrangement joins TRBV27 to TRBJ1-1; no reliable D call. V dropped 6 bases and J dropped 3 bases, with 11 bases sitting between them. The length of the CDR3 is 13 residues. Germline V gene lookup returns CDR1 MNHEY and CDR2 SMNVEV (reference sequence). The CDR3 protein is CASRAPPYTEAFF. CDR3 nucleotides: TGTGCCAGCAGGGCCCCGCCTTACACTGAAGCTTTCTTT.

The gene calls are TRBV19 and TRBJ1-1, with D hard to call. Germline V CDR1 and CDR2: LNHDA, SQIVND (reference sequence). The CDR3 spans 15 residues. Trimming took off 4 bases at V and 4 bases at J, with 16 bases between the two ends. CDR3 in amino acids: CASSTLSPGVTEAFF. The CDR3 coding sequence is TGTGCCAGTAGTACCCTCAGTCCCGGGGTCACTGAAGCTTTCTTT.

The chain couples TRBV7-2 to TRBJ1-6; no firm D call. Germline CDR1 SGHTA, CDR2 FQGNSA. Trimming shortened V by 0 bases and J by 7 bases, and 10 bases separated the two germline ends. The length of the CDR3 is 15 residues. The CDR3 DNA follows: TGTGCCAGCAGCTTAGCCCTTAACCAGAATTCACCCCTCCACTTT. It yields the protein CASSLALNQNSPLHF.

The chain recombines TRBV4-3 with TRBJ1-2; D might be TRBD1 (6 bases). Trimming removed 3 bases at V and 6 bases at J, with 20 bases between. CDR1 and CDR2 (germline): LGHNA, YSLEER. The CDR3 covers 16 residues. The CDR3 loop is CASSQAPAGAGNGYTF. The CDR3 DNA follows: TGCGCCAGCAGCCAGGCCCCCGCGGGGGCGGGAAATGGCTACACCTTC.

About this clonotype: A much larger clone is a single base away; this may be a read error. The chain couples TRBV7-6 to TRBJ2-1; D unresolved. The CDR3 extends over 12 amino acids. Per germline, CDR1 SGHVS and CDR2 FNYEAQ. The CDR3 DNA reads as TGTGCCAGCAGCCCCCAGCTCAATGATCAGTTCTTC. Encoded protein: CASSPQLNDQFF.

V is TRBV20-1 and J is TRBJ2-1; 14 positions agree with TRBD2. V was pared by 0 bases and J by 7 bases, with 14 bases of the junction left unmatched. Germline V gives CDR1 DFQATT, CDR2 SNEGSKA (reference sequence). CDR3 length equals 19 residues. CDR3 in DNA: TGCAGTGCTAGAGACCCGGGACTAGCGGGGGCCCACTACAAGAATGAGCAGTTCTTC. It translates to CSARDPGLAGAHYKNEQFF.

This clonotype was picked up a small number of times. The chain links TRBV19 to TRBJ1-2; D is unclear. This CDR3 comprises 14 residues. V lost 8 bases and J lost 5, with 18 bases in between. Germline CDR1 LNHDA, CDR2 SQIVND (reference sequence). The CDR3 is CASHSGLIGYGYTF. The CDR3 nucleotides are TGTGCCAGTCATTCGGGCCTTATCGGATATGGCTACACCTTC.

This clonotype has only a few counts. This chain joins TRBV6-2 or TRBV6-3 and TRBJ2-1; maybe TRBD1 (6 bases). The V end was cut by 6 bases, the J end by 0 bases, with 9 bases between. The CDR3 totals 14 residues. CDR1 and CDR2 from the germline V gene are MNHEY and SVGEGT. CDR3 nucleotides: TGTGCCAGCAGGAGGACAGACTCCTACAATGAGCAGTTCTTC. Its protein is CASRRTDSYNEQFF.

J is TRBJ1-2 and V is TRBV6-6, with D hard to call. CDR3 length equals 12 residues. V shed 2 bases and J shed 4 bases, with 5 bases lying between them. Germline CDR1 and CDR2: MNHNY and SVGAGI (reference sequence). CDR3 DNA sequence: TGTGCCAGCAGTTACGGGAGCTATGGCTACACCTTC. As protein: CASSYGSYGYTF.

This clonotype has just a few counts. CDR3: CASSWSGGTYEQYF. CDR3 nucleotides: TGTGCCAGCAGTTGGTCAGGGGGCACCTACGAGCAGTACTTC. The chain uses TRBV6-2 or TRBV6-3 and TRBJ2-7; 8 bases agree with TRBD1. The CDR3 sequence is 14 residues long. CDR1 is MNHEY, CDR2 SVGEGT, per germline. With V trimmed by 4 bases and J by 2 bases, 4 bases remained unmatched.

In this sample, this clonotype turned up a few times. The chain couples TRBV29-1 to TRBJ2-5; 11 bases map to TRBD2. V gave up 0 bases and J gave up 2 bases; unmatched junction bases: 8. This CDR3 contains 17 residues. Germline V gene data show CDR1 as SQVTM and CDR2 as ANQGSEA. This chain's CDR3 is CSVEDQEVAGGQETQYF. The CDR3 DNA is TGCAGCGTTGAAGATCAGGAGGTAGCGGGGGGGCAAGAGACCCAGTACTTC.

This chain joins TRBV18 and TRBJ1-1, with D unclear. V lost 6 bases to trimming and J lost 8 bases, with 16 bases between them. This CDR3 is 13 amino acids long. Per germline, CDR1 KGHSH and CDR2 LQKENI. The CDR3 coding sequence is TGTGCCAGCTCCCCTCTTGAAGGTACGGAAGCTTTCTTT. Translation gives CASSPLEGTEAFF.

This sequence joins TRBV20-1 and TRBJ2-2, with 11 bases aligning to TRBD2. This CDR3 spans 16 amino acids. V trimming: 3 bases; J trimming: 7 bases; junction bases outside the gene matches: 10. Germline CDR1 reads DFQATT; CDR2 reads SNEGSKA (reference sequence). CDR3 DNA: TGCAGTGCTAGGACTAGCGGGGCGGGGTGGGGCGGGGAGCTGTTTTTT. Translation gives CSARTSGAGWGGELFF.

The table lists this clonotype with a few counts. This chain uses TRBV6-6 with TRBJ1-2; D possibly corresponds to TRBD1 (5 bases). Germline V gene data show CDR1 as MNHNY and CDR2 as SVGAGI (reference sequence). V gave up 2 bases and J gave up 4 bases, with 11 bases separating them. This CDR3 region has 14 residues. The DNA of the CDR3 is TGTGCCAGCAGTTACGGGGACGGGGGCTATGGCTACACCTTC. Its translation: CASSYGDGGYGYTF.

This clonotype appeared a few times. The chain uses TRBV7-8 and TRBJ1-2; 9 positions agree with TRBD1. The CDR3 runs 17 residues. The V and J ends lost 1 base and 2 bases, in that order; junction bases with no gene match: 8. Germline V lookup: CDR1 SGHVS, CDR2 FQNEAQ. The CDR3 here is CASSLGGTGINNYGYTF. CDR3 bases: TGTGCCAGCAGCTTAGGAGGGACAGGGATAAACAACTATGGCTACACCTTC.

Comment on this clonotype: The conserved phenylalanine or tryptophan is not found at the CDR3 terminus, so this likely reflects a read error. The gene calls are TRBV5-4 and TRBJ2-7, with 7 nucleotides matching TRBD1. Trimming took 4 bases from V and 5 from J; bases not matched to a gene: 6. CDR3 length: 13 residues. Germline V gene data show CDR1 as SGHNT and CDR2 as YYREEE (reference sequence). CDR3 in amino acids: CASSQDRAHEQYL. The CDR3 DNA sequence: TGTGCCAGCAGCCAAGACAGGGCTCACGAGCAGTACCTC.

In this sample, this clonotype turned up many times. The V gene is TRBV7-2, the J gene TRBJ1-1; D call uncertain. The CDR3 length is 15 residues. The germline CDR1 and CDR2 sequences are SGHTA and FQGNSA. Trimming shortened V by 0 bases and J by 0 bases, and 8 bases separated the two germline ends. CDR3 in amino acids: CASSLAGEVNTEAFF. CDR3 sequence (DNA): TGTGCCAGCAGCTTAGCTGGAGAAGTGAACACTGAAGCTTTCTTT.

V gene TRBV6-1 combines with J gene TRBJ1-6; no clear D. The CDR3 totals 14 residues. Germline lookup yields CDR1 MNHNS and CDR2 SASEGT. Trimming removed 6 bases at V and 11 bases at J, with 17 bases between. The CDR3 loop is CASSAKSDTAPLHF. CDR3 bases: TGTGCCAGCAGCGCCAAATCAGATACGGCACCCCTCCACTTT.

This clonotype was found once. CDR3 nucleotides: TGTGCCAGCAGTTACGAAGGGTTCACTGTCTATGGCTACACCTTC. Translating gives CASSYEGFTVYGYTF. The V gene is TRBV6-6, the J gene TRBJ1-2; no clear D gene. CDR1 is MNHNY, CDR2 SVGAGI, per germline (reference sequence). The CDR3 is 15 residues long. V was cut by 2 bases and J by 4 bases, with 14 bases left in between.

Regarding this clonotype: The junction shows a germline mismatch at one end, possibly a read error. The CDR3 is CSTSDLYSGTEKYNEQFF. CDR3 nucleotides: TGTTCCACCAGTGACCTATATTCCGGGACAGAGAAATACAATGAGCAGTTCTTC. The chain is built from TRBV24-1 and TRBJ2-1, with TRBD1 identical over 7 bases. The germline V gene encodes CDR1 KGHDR and CDR2 SFDVKD. The CDR3 is 18 amino acids.